The 16 T cell receptor beta chains presented below share a single source sample, sequenced in a study of blood T cells in healthy people across ages. The authors ran a second PCR of roughly 6 to 12 cycles using a sample-barcoded 5' primer and a J-beta primer mix. TCRdb ran MiXCR on the 5' RACE reads and lists one entry per CDR3 protein. Among over 1,200,000 distinct CDR3 sequences listed, roughly 60% were seen once. Sequenced sample: blood. The receptor set was obtained from a young man in good health.

The rearrangement links TRBV20-1 to TRBJ2-1; D unresolved. The CDR3 extends over 13 amino acids. Germline-derived CDR1 and CDR2 are DFQATT and SNEGSKA (reference sequence). V was pared by 3 bases and J by 7 bases, with 13 bases between. The CDR3 reads CSASLSNQNEQFF. The CDR3 DNA follows: TGCAGTGCTAGTCTCAGCAACCAGAATGAGCAGTTCTTC.

V is TRBV7-2 and J is TRBJ1-6; perhaps TRBD1 as D (5 bases). V was trimmed by 5 bases and J by 9 bases, leaving 14 bases between them. Germline CDR1 and CDR2: SGHTA and FQGNSA. The CDR3 has 14 amino acids. CDR3 residues: CASSQGQRGSPLHF. The DNA for the CDR3 is TGTGCCAGCAGCCAAGGACAAAGAGGTTCACCCCTCCACTTT.

V gene TRBV6-2 or TRBV6-3 combines with J gene TRBJ1-1; tentative D call: TRBD1 (6 bases). V was cut by 0 bases and J by 1 base, with 9 bases left in between. In germline, CDR1 is MNHEY, CDR2 SVGEGT. CDR3 size: 15 residues. CDR3 sequence: CASSYSGGGNTEAFF. Here the CDR3 DNA reads TGTGCCAGCAGTTACTCAGGGGGAGGGAACACTGAAGCTTTCTTT.

This clonotype is a singleton in its sample. The chain couples TRBV7-2 to TRBJ2-6; weak D call: TRBD2 (6 bases). Deletions cut 5 bases from V and 0 bases from J, with 20 bases between. Germline V gene lookup returns CDR1 SGHTA and CDR2 FQGNSA. The CDR3 is made up of 19 amino acids. CDR3 in DNA: TGTGCCAGCAGCCTACCTCACGGAGGGTTGACCTCTGGGGCCAACGTCCTGACTTTC. Amino acids: CASSLPHGGLTSGANVLTF.

The chain carries TRBV7-2 and TRBJ2-5, with D hard to call. The germline CDR1 and CDR2 sequences are SGHTA and FQGNSA. The CDR3 has 13 residues. The V gene lost 7 bases and the J gene lost 5 bases, with 14 bases spanning the gap. The CDR3: CASKWYLSETQYF. The DNA of the CDR3 is TGTGCCAGCAAGTGGTATTTATCGGAGACCCAGTACTTC.

V and J are TRBV15 and TRBJ2-1, with 10 bases identical to TRBD1. Germline CDR1 is LNHNV and CDR2 is YYDKDF (reference sequence). V dropped 3 bases and J dropped 8; count of bases not matched to a gene: 10. The CDR3 loop spans 16 amino acids. The CDR3 spells CATSSPPGQGIDEQFF. The CDR3 coding sequence is TGTGCCACCAGCAGCCCACCGGGACAGGGGATCGATGAGCAGTTCTTC.

V gene TRBV2 combines with J gene TRBJ2-6; D uncertain. The CDR3 contains 18 residues. Trimming cost V 0 bases and J 9 bases, with 21 bases left between them. Germline V gene data show CDR1 as SNHLY and CDR2 as FYNNEI. The CDR3 region is CASSEAHGPGTSVNVLTF. The CDR3 DNA reads TGTGCCAGCAGTGAAGCGCATGGTCCCGGAACGAGTGTCAACGTCCTGACTTTC.

The chain recombines TRBV10-3 with TRBJ2-5; perhaps TRBD2 as D (6 bases). Germline V gene data show CDR1 as ENHRY and CDR2 as SYGVKD. V lost 11 bases to trimming and J lost 5 bases, with 21 bases between them. This CDR3 has 14 amino acids. CDR3 loop: CASDPRGLGETQYF. The CDR3 DNA reads as TGTGCCTCGGACCCGCGGGGTTTGGGGGAGACCCAGTACTTC.

In its sample, this clonotype is medium-sized (0.01 to 0.1%). The chain recombines TRBV7-9 with TRBJ2-1; 9 bases are shared with TRBD2. The CDR3 runs to 17 residues. From germline, CDR1 is SEHNR and CDR2 FQNEAQ (reference sequence). V lost 4 bases, J lost 7 bases, and 14 bases stayed unmatched. This chain's CDR3 is CASSSLVAGEKGNEQFF. CDR3 bases: TGTGCCAGCAGCTCTTTAGTAGCGGGAGAGAAAGGAAATGAGCAGTTCTTC.

This chain connects TRBV20-1 to TRBJ2-1; 8 bases map to TRBD1. The length of the CDR3 is 11 residues. The J segment lost 12 bases and the V segment lost 5 bases, leaving 6 bases of the junction unmatched. The V gene's germline CDR1 is DFQATT and CDR2 SNEGSKA (reference sequence). The CDR3 region is CSAPRQGRQFF. The CDR3 DNA follows: TGCAGTGCTCCCCGACAGGGGCGGCAGTTCTTC.

The chain links TRBV27 to TRBJ2-5; maybe TRBD2 (5 bases). The J call may be faulty, since TRBJ2-7 better matches the DNA end. The CDR3 runs to 12 residues. From germline, CDR1 is MNHEY and CDR2 SMNVEV (reference sequence). The CDR3 spells CASPGFWGEQYF. For the CDR3, the DNA is TGTGCCAGCCCGGGGTTTTGGGGCGAGCAGTACTTC.

The chain combines TRBV29-1 with TRBJ2-7; TRBD2 aligns across 10 bases. Germline trimming cut 5 bases from V and 1 base from J; bases unmatched to any gene: 8. Germline CDR1 SQVTM, CDR2 ANQGSEA. This CDR3 region has 15 residues. As DNA, the CDR3 is TGCAGCGTTTCCGGGACTAGCGATTTTTCCTACGAGCAGTACTTC. Translating gives CSVSGTSDFSYEQYF.

This clonotype appeared a few times. CDR3 sequence (DNA): TGTGCCAGCAGTTACTTAGGGACCAGAGAGACCCAGTACTTC. It is translated as CASSYLGTRETQYF. V and J are TRBV6-6 and TRBJ2-5; tentatively, D is TRBD1 or TRBD2 (5 bases each). The CDR3 has 14 residues. The germline CDR1 and CDR2 sequences are MNHNY and SVGAGI (reference sequence). V was clipped by 1 base and J by 4 bases, with 10 bases between them.

This clonotype has just a few counts. J is TRBJ2-1 and V is TRBV6-1, with 11 positions matching TRBD2. This CDR3 comprises 15 residues. The germline gives CDR1 MNHNS, CDR2 SASEGT. The J segment lost 7 bases and the V segment lost 7 bases, leaving 9 bases of the junction unmatched. CDR3 region: CASTLAGGPINEQFF. CDR3 sequence (DNA): TGTGCCAGCACCCTAGCGGGAGGCCCTATAAATGAGCAGTTCTTC.

For this clonotype: A read error may account for a junction end that differs from germline. The genes are TRBV6-5 and TRBJ2-4; 7 bases agree with TRBD1. Germline values: CDR1 MNHEY, CDR2 SVGAGI. The CDR3 sequence is 13 residues long. CDR3 nucleotide sequence: TGTACCAGCAGTTACCAGGGGGAAAACATTCAGTACTTC. It is translated as CTSSYQGENIQYF.

The V call is TRBV4-3, the J call TRBJ2-3; 9 bases fit TRBD2. Germline V gives CDR1 LGHNA, CDR2 YSLEER. Unmatched junction bases numbered 4, after V lost 0 bases and J lost 0 bases. CDR3 length: 17 amino acids. The chain's CDR3 is CASSQDPSGKSTDTQYF. In DNA form, the CDR3 reads TGCGCCAGCAGCCAAGACCCTAGCGGGAAAAGCACAGATACGCAGTATTTT.